Listed here is a single T cell receptor beta chain. This CDR3 contains 16 residues. The J segment lost 3 bases and the V segment lost 5 bases, leaving 8 bases of the junction unmatched. In germline, CDR1 is LNHDA, CDR2 SQIVND (reference sequence). These data are taken from a study of control samples from healthy donors and cancer patients. Sequencing used immunoSEQ multiplex PCR; TCRdb keeps in-frame clones, though not all of them. In the table there are about 14,000 clones, roughly 80% of which are singletons. The clonotype was recovered from a female donor with lung cancer. The chain combines TRBV19 with TRBJ1-5; TRBD1 matches at 9 bases. Material for sequencing was formalin-fixed, paraffin-embedded tissue. The CDR3 nucleotides read TGTGCCAGTAGTCTACAGGGGGCCTTTTTCAATCAGCCCCAGCATTTT. Translated: CASSLQGAFFNQPQHF. Drawing the rest from reference TRBV19 and TRBJ1-5, the complete variable domain is DGGITQSPKYLFRKEGQNVTLSCEQNLNHDAMYWYRQDPGQGLRLIYYSQIVNDFQKGDIAEGYSVSREKKESFPLTVTSAQKNPTAFYLCASSLQGAFFNQPQHFGDGTRLSIL.